A selection of T cell receptor beta chains follows, all from one sample in a study of control samples from healthy donors and cancer patients. Some clones are missing from TCRdb's copy, which holds only in-frame ones; the method was immunoSEQ multiplex PCR. In the table there are 65,000 to 80,000 clones, about 90% of which are singletons. The sequenced material came from PBMCs. These receptors were collected from a woman between 55 and 75 years old with head and neck cancer. Both conserved end residues are part of each CDR3. A D gene is named only where the DNA matches it firmly. The size field is filled for only some rows; it gives once, few, many or a size class.

cdr3_nt cdr3_aa j_call d_call v_call clone_size
TGCAGCGTCCTTACAGGGGGCCTCTACGAGCAGTACTTC CSVLTGGLYEQYF TRBJ2-7 TRBD1 TRBV29-1 NA
TGTGCCAGCAGCACCGGGACAGGGGGCTTAGGTGAAAAACTGTTTTTT CASSTGTGGLGEKLFF TRBJ1-4 TRBD1 TRBV5-6 NA
TGTGCCAGCAGCTTTCCCCTGGCCGGGGCCAACGTCCTGACTTTC CASSFPLAGANVLTF TRBJ2-6 NA TRBV7-2 NA
TGTGCCAGCAGCGAATCCGGGGACAGTAATGAGCAGTTCTTC CASSESGDSNEQFF TRBJ2-1 TRBD1 TRBV9 few
TGTGCCAGCAGCTTAGATTCGCGTCCTCTTTCTTTT CASSLDSRPLSF TRBJ1-1 NA TRBV11-3 NA
TGTGCCTGGAGTGGGCAGGCGAACACTGAAGCTTTCTTT CAWSGQANTEAFF TRBJ1-1 NA TRBV30 NA
TGTGCCATAGGTAGGGACAAAGAGTTGAACACTGAAGCTTTCTTT CAIGRDKELNTEAFF TRBJ1-1 NA TRBV10-3 NA
TGTGCCAGCAGTACCCACGACAGGGGGCCCCAGGACGAGCAGTACTTC CASSTHDRGPQDEQYF TRBJ2-7 TRBD1 TRBV28 few
TGTGCCAGCAGCCAAGGGCTAGCGGAGACCTACGAGCAGTACTTC CASSQGLAETYEQYF TRBJ2-7 TRBD2 TRBV3-1/TRBV3-2 NA
TGTGCCAGCAGCTTGCGTGGCACAGATACGCAGTATTTT CASSLRGTDTQYF TRBJ2-3 NA TRBV5-4 NA
TGCGCCAGCAGTGCACTAGCGGGAGATATGTCAGATACGCAGTATTTT CASSALAGDMSDTQYF TRBJ2-3 TRBD2 TRBV10-1 NA
TGTGCCAGCAGATACGAAGGGACTAGCGGTTCCCAAGAGACCCAGTACTTC CASRYEGTSGSQETQYF TRBJ2-5 TRBD2 TRBV6-4 once
TGTGCCAGTAGTTCGAAGGGACAGGGCATCTCCTACAATGAGCAGTTCTTC CASSSKGQGISYNEQFF TRBJ2-1 TRBD1 TRBV19 NA
TGCGCCAGCAGCCAGCTAGGGGGTGAGGGTGAAAAACTGTTTTTT CASSQLGGEGEKLFF TRBJ1-4 NA TRBV5-1 NA
TGTGCCAGCAGCTCGGAGTCACAGGGGCCCAATGAGCAGTTCTTC CASSSESQGPNEQFF TRBJ2-1 TRBD1 TRBV11-2 NA
TGTGCCTGGGCGCGACAGGGGGTCTACGAGCAGTACTTC CAWARQGVYEQYF TRBJ2-7 TRBD1 TRBV30 NA
TGCGCCAGCATGTCGAGCGGAGGAAATGAGCAGTTCTTC CASMSSGGNEQFF TRBJ2-1 NA TRBV5-1 NA
TGCGCCAGCAGCCTAGAAGGACTAGCGGGATTCACAGATACGCAGTATTTT CASSLEGLAGFTDTQYF TRBJ2-3 TRBD2 TRBV5-1 NA
TGTGCCAGTAGTCGCCTGGCCAGACAGTATGAGACCCAGTACTTC CASSRLARQYETQYF TRBJ2-5 NA TRBV19 few
TGTGCCTGGTTCAAGCCAGTGGGCCGATACAATGAGCAGTTCTTC CAWFKPVGRYNEQFF TRBJ2-1 NA TRBV30 few
TGTGCCAGCTCCTTCTCCATACAGGGTAGCAATCAGCCCCAGCATTTT CASSFSIQGSNQPQHF TRBJ1-5 NA TRBV27 few
TGTGCCATCAGTGATGGCGCAGATAGCAATCAGCCCCAGCATTTT CAISDGADSNQPQHF TRBJ1-5 NA TRBV10-3 NA
TGTGCCACCAGTGATTTCCAATTAGCGGGACCTAGCACAGATACGCAGTATTTT CATSDFQLAGPSTDTQYF TRBJ2-3 TRBD2 TRBV24-1 NA
TGTGCCAGCTCACCAGCAGGGGACCAAGAGACCCAGTACTTC CASSPAGDQETQYF TRBJ2-5 NA TRBV18 NA
TGTGCCAGTCAGGGACTAGCGGTTAGCACAGATACGCAGTATTTT CASQGLAVSTDTQYF TRBJ2-3 TRBD2 TRBV19 NA
TGTGCCAGCAGTGAAGTGGGCACAGATACGCAGTATTTT CASSEVGTDTQYF TRBJ2-3 NA TRBV2 NA
TGTGCCAGCAGTGCCAACTCCTACAATGAGCAGTTCTTC CASSANSYNEQFF TRBJ2-1 NA TRBV2 NA